The 28 T cell receptor beta chains given below trace back to one sample, sequenced in a study of T cells after posttransplantation cyclophosphamide. TCRdb's copy holds only in-frame clones and misses some; the assay was immunoSEQ multiplex PCR. The profile shows roughly 15,000 clones, about 82% of them singletons. Sampled 1 year posttransplant, controls received myeloablative marrow transplants, methotrexate and a calcineurin inhibitor. Sequencing used PBMCs, obtained 441 days after allogeneic stem cell transplant with calcineurin inhibitor and methotrexate. These receptors were collected from a male patient aged 30 to 39 who received an allogeneic stem cell transplant from an unrelated donor, was CMV-positive, and had acute and chronic GVHD. Some of the T cells might come from the graft donor.

V is TRBV4-1 and J is TRBJ1-5; D remains unclear. This CDR3 contains 15 residues. V was shortened by 1 base and J by 9 bases, with 16 bases between the two germline ends. Germline V CDR1 and CDR2: MGHRA, YSYEKL. The CDR3 is CASSQGSDTVLPQHF. The CDR3 nucleotides read TGCGCCAGCAGCCAAGGATCCGACACTGTCTTGCCCCAGCATTTT.

The chain joins TRBV18 to TRBJ1-1; D remains ambiguous. Germline values: CDR1 KGHSH, CDR2 LQKENI. The V end was cut by 4 bases, the J end by 1 base, with 7 bases between. CDR3 length: 13 residues. The CDR3 here is CASSLTGNTEAFF. The CDR3 DNA is TGTGCCAGCTCACTAACGGGGAACACTGAAGCTTTCTTT.

The rearrangement uses TRBV19 and TRBJ1-2; 9 nucleotides match TRBD1. The CDR3 length is 15 residues. The ends lost 3 bases at V and 8 bases at J; junction bases unmatched: 10. Germline CDR1 is LNHDA and CDR2 is SQIVND (reference sequence). The CDR3 sequence: CASSMGGGQGRGYTF. The CDR3 DNA reads as TGTGCCAGTAGTATGGGAGGGGGACAGGGACGGGGCTACACCTTC.

This clone was seen a single time. The chain uses TRBV28 and TRBJ1-5; no reliable D call. Germline assignment: CDR1 MDHEN and CDR2 SYDVKM. With 10 bases removed from V and 2 bases from J, the gap between germline ends came to 9 bases. This CDR3 region has 12 residues. CDR3 sequence (DNA): TGTGCCACCGTGGGCGGCAATCAGCCCCAGCATTTT. Residues: CATVGGNQPQHF. Full variable domain (rest looked up from reference TRBV28 and TRBJ1-5): DVKVTQSSRYLVKRTGEKVFLECVQDMDHENMFWYRQDPGLGLRLIYFSYDVKMKEKGDIPEGYSVSREKKERFSLILESASTNQTSMYLCATVGGNQPQHFGDGTRLSIL.

The rearrangement links TRBV7-9 to TRBJ2-4; 8 bases fit TRBD2. Germline loops: CDR1 SEHNR, CDR2 FQNEAQ (reference sequence). CDR3 length: 13 amino acids. Trimming cost V 4 bases and J 10 bases; bases outside gene matches: 6. In DNA, the CDR3 is TGTGCCAGCAGCTCCAATGTAGCGGGGATTCAGTACTTC. Translation: CASSSNVAGIQYF.

The chain links TRBV28 to TRBJ2-7; 10 bases agree with TRBD1. V gave up 3 bases and J gave up 1 base; unmatched junction bases: 6. CDR1 is MDHEN and CDR2 is SYDVKM in the germline V gene. The CDR3 length is 16 residues. Written as DNA, the CDR3 is TGTGCCAGCAGTTTTGGCGGACAGGGGGGGTCCTACGAGCAGTACTTC. Protein sequence: CASSFGGQGGSYEQYF.

This chain uses TRBV5-6 with TRBJ1-5; 10 positions agree with TRBD1. Germline assignment: CDR1 SGHDT and CDR2 YYEEEE. Losses at the gene ends were 4 bases for V and 6 bases for J; bases not matched to a gene: 4. CDR3 length equals 14 residues. DNA of the CDR3: TGTGCCAGCAGCCGAGGACAGGGGGGTCAGCCCCAGCATTTT. Its translation is CASSRGQGGQPQHF.

This clone was recorded a few times. The chain carries TRBV4-3 and TRBJ1-3, with D perhaps TRBD1 (5 bases). Trimming stripped 1 base from V and 2 bases from J, with 9 bases between. Germline-derived CDR1 and CDR2 are LGHNA and YSLEER. The CDR3 contains 15 residues. CDR3 in DNA: TGCGCCAGCAGCCAAGGTGGGGGGACTGGAAACACCATATATTTT. Translated, it gives CASSQGGGTGNTIYF.

The genes are TRBV19 and TRBJ1-2; unclear D gene. V lost 6 bases, J lost 4 bases, and 6 bases lay in between. Germline V CDR1 and CDR2: LNHDA, SQIVND (reference sequence). The CDR3 contains 11 residues. The CDR3 region has the DNA TGTGCCAGTAGCTTTAGCTATGGCTACACCTTC. Translated, it gives CASSFSYGYTF. The entire variable domain, with the rest obtained from reference TRBV19 and TRBJ1-2, is as follows: DGGITQSPKYLFRKEGQNVTLSCEQNLNHDAMYWYRQDPGQGLRLIYYSQIVNDFQKGDIAEGYSVSREKKESFPLTVTSAQKNPTAFYLCASSFSYGYTFGSGTRLTVV.

Only a few counts were recorded for this clone. The rearrangement links TRBV6-6 to TRBJ2-7; the D gene is possibly TRBD1 (6 bases). Looked up from germline, CDR1 is MNHNY and CDR2 is SVGAGI (reference sequence). Trimming left V 2 bases short and J 2 bases short, with 10 bases between. This CDR3 has 14 residues. The CDR3 coding sequence is TGTGCCAGCAGTTACCGACAGGTGCCCTACGAGCAGTACTTC. It translates to CASSYRQVPYEQYF.

CDR3 nucleotides: TGTGCCAGCAGCCCGGGGTTCCGTGGGGCCAACGTCCTGACTTTC. It translates to CASSPGFRGANVLTF. The J gene is TRBJ2-6, the V gene TRBV9; weak D call: TRBD2 (5 bases). From germline, CDR1 is SGDLS and CDR2 YYNGEE. Trimming left V 4 bases short and J 3 bases short, with 11 bases between. The CDR3 has 15 amino acids.

This clone has a handful of counts. This rearrangement joins TRBV2 to TRBJ1-2, with D hard to call. V gave up 7 bases and J gave up 7 bases, with 16 bases separating them. Germline lookup yields CDR1 SNHLY and CDR2 FYNNEI. The CDR3 runs to 13 residues. The CDR3 DNA reads TGTGCCAGCACTGGTGACCAGGCAAGTGGCTACACCTTC. Protein product: CASTGDQASGYTF.

This chain links TRBV6-5 with TRBJ1-2, with 9 bases fitting TRBD1. V lost 4 bases, J lost 4 bases, and 4 bases stayed unmatched. The CDR3 is 14 residues long. Germline CDR1 and CDR2: MNHEY and SVGAGI. DNA for the CDR3: TGTGCCAGCAGTTGGTCGGGACAGGGCTATGGCTACACCTTC. Translation gives CASSWSGQGYGYTF.

The V gene is TRBV6-1, the J gene TRBJ2-3, with TRBD2 matching 10 bases. CDR3 length: 15 residues. V lost 6 bases to trimming and J lost 6 bases; unmatched junction nucleotides: 9. CDR1 and CDR2 from the germline V gene are MNHNS and SASEGT. The CDR3 region is CASSKRGGPVDTQYF. In nucleotides, the CDR3 is TGTGCCAGCAGCAAGCGGGGGGGCCCGGTTGATACGCAGTATTTT.

The rearrangement uses TRBV11-2 and TRBJ1-3; D remains unclear. The V gene's germline CDR1 is SGHAT and CDR2 FQNNGV. The CDR3 is 12 amino acids. V lost 8 bases and J 4 bases, leaving 9 bases between the germline ends. Here the CDR3 DNA reads TGTGCCAGCGACCCGGGGGGAAACACCATATATTTT. It translates to CASDPGGNTIYF.

CDR3 bases: TGTGCCAGCAGGATCCCGGGGGGGGCGGACTACGAGCAGTACTTC. This encodes CASRIPGGADYEQYF. The rearrangement links TRBV7-5 to TRBJ2-7; the table's TRBD2 call for D was not verified on the DNA. TRBV7-5 is labeled a pseudogene. This CDR3 contains 15 residues.

CDR3: CASIPRAGNGYTF. CDR3 bases: TGTGCCAGTATACCCCGAGCCGGGAATGGCTACACCTTC. The V and J genes are TRBV19 and TRBJ1-2; D is unclear. In germline, CDR1 is LNHDA, CDR2 SQIVND (reference sequence). This CDR3 region has 13 residues. V was pared by 7 bases and J by 6 bases, with 15 bases between.

The sample holds a few counts of this clone. The chain is built from TRBV11-2 and TRBJ2-5; D perhaps matches TRBD2 (7 bases). Germline-derived CDR1 and CDR2 are SGHAT and FQNNGV. This CDR3 has 15 residues. V was shortened by 4 bases and J by 4 bases, with 16 bases between the two germline ends. The CDR3 protein is CASSWGGVRGETQYF. In DNA, the CDR3 is TGTGCCAGCAGCTGGGGGGGCGTCCGGGGAGAGACCCAGTACTTC.

This chain uses TRBV9 with TRBJ2-2, with no clear D. Germline V gives CDR1 SGDLS, CDR2 YYNGEE. The CDR3 length is 15 residues. V dropped 4 bases and J dropped 7 bases, with 17 bases sitting between them. The CDR3 coding sequence is TGTGCCAGCAGCTATGATGCAGGCTTTGGCGGGGAGCTGTTTTTT. Its protein is CASSYDAGFGGELFF.

The chain links TRBV7-2 to TRBJ1-6; D call uncertain. Per the germline V gene, CDR1 is SGHTA and CDR2 is FQGNSA. The CDR3 extends over 14 amino acids. V was trimmed by 1 base and J by 6 bases, leaving 7 bases between them. The CDR3 protein is CASSLGHFNSPLHF. The CDR3, as DNA: TGTGCCAGCAGCTTAGGCCACTTTAATTCACCCCTCCACTTT.

The chain uses TRBV9 and TRBJ2-1; a weak D match, TRBD2 (5 bases). Per germline, CDR1 SGDLS and CDR2 YYNGEE. The CDR3 loop spans 15 amino acids. With 0 bases removed from V and 2 bases from J, the gap between germline ends came to 9 bases. The CDR3 region is CASSVEGGPYNEQFF. CDR3 nucleotide sequence: TGTGCCAGCAGCGTAGAGGGCGGGCCCTACAATGAGCAGTTCTTC.

V gene TRBV9 combines with J gene TRBJ2-1; 8 bases are a match to TRBD2. In germline, CDR1 is SGDLS, CDR2 YYNGEE. This CDR3 region has 16 residues. With V trimmed by 0 bases and J by 3 bases, 5 bases remained unmatched. CDR3 in DNA: TGTGCCAGCAGCGTAGGAGAGGCGGGGGGCTACAATGAGCAGTTCTTC. Amino acid sequence: CASSVGEAGGYNEQFF.

The J gene is TRBJ2-5, the V gene TRBV6-6, with D perhaps TRBD1 (5 bases). Germline loops: CDR1 MNHNY, CDR2 SVGAGI (reference sequence). The CDR3 covers 13 residues. The germline V and J ends were trimmed by 6 bases and 3 bases, with 11 bases remaining between them. CDR3 protein: CASSTGGKETQYF. As DNA, the CDR3 is TGTGCCAGCAGCACAGGTGGAAAAGAGACCCAGTACTTC.

This chain uses TRBV6-5 with TRBJ2-3, with D maybe TRBD2 (6 bases). The CDR3 has 14 residues. V shed 11 bases and J shed 4 bases, with 19 bases lying between them. The germline V gene has CDR1 MNHEY and CDR2 SVGAGI. CDR3 sequence: CAVRRGRESDTQYF. CDR3 DNA sequence: TGTGCCGTCAGGAGGGGTAGAGAGTCAGATACGCAGTATTTT.

This chain connects TRBV4-2 to TRBJ2-2; TRBD1 is a possible D gene (5 bases). Trimming removed 0 bases at V and 5 bases at J, with 10 bases between. The CDR3 has 15 residues. CDR1 and CDR2 (germline): LGHNA, YNFKEQ. CDR3 sequence reads: CASSQDVQATGELFF. CDR3 bases: TGTGCCAGCAGCCAAGATGTACAGGCAACCGGGGAGCTGTTTTTT.

V usage is TRBV29-1 and J usage is TRBJ2-7, with 11 positions matching TRBD1. Germline CDR1 is SQVTM and CDR2 is ANQGSEA. The CDR3 covers 15 residues. Losses at the gene ends were 2 bases for V and 3 bases for J; bases not matched to a gene: 6. Written as DNA, the CDR3 is TGCAGCGTTGAACGGCCGGGACAGGGGGGCTACGAGCAGTACTTC. Translating it yields CSVERPGQGGYEQYF.

The J gene is TRBJ1-3, the V gene TRBV20-1; no reliable D call. The CDR3 has 11 residues. Between the trimmed V and J ends, which lost 1 base and 9 bases, there was a span of 7 bases. Germline-derived CDR1 and CDR2 are DFQATT and SNEGSKA (reference sequence). CDR3 region: CSARVGATIYF. CDR3 nucleotides: TGCAGTGCTAGAGTGGGAGCCACCATATATTTT.

The chain is built from TRBV7-8 and TRBJ2-7; maybe TRBD2 (5 bases). V lost 5 bases to trimming and J lost 6 bases, with 17 bases between them. This CDR3 has 14 residues. Germline-derived CDR1 and CDR2 are SGHVS and FQNEAQ. CDR3 region: CASSRGYVPLEQYF. The CDR3 DNA reads TGTGCCAGCAGCCGGGGATATGTCCCTCTCGAGCAGTACTTC.